The T cell receptor beta chain under discussion was sequenced for a study of T cell clonotyping in hematopoietic cell transplantation. General study findings and limits: No sorting was done, leaving CD4 and CD8 contributions mixed.

The table came from immunoSEQ multiplex PCR; TCRdb's copy has only in-frame clones and leaves some out. The repertoire holds over 10,000 clones, with around 74% as singletons. A remark on this clone: The antigen remains undetermined.

Recipients were bled about 28 days pretransplant and at posttransplant days 30, 100, 180. Germline CDR1 and CDR2: SGHDN and FVKESK. The CDR3 runs 15 residues. Trimming cost V 1 base and J 5 bases, with 12 bases left between them. The TCR sequence derives from a male patient aged 55 to 70 who had an allogeneic stem cell transplant from an unrelated donor, so the T cells may come from the graft donor. Some clones in this sample may be carry-over from other donors' samples. Source: peripheral blood mononuclear cells, taken 180 days after allogeneic stem cell transplant. The rearrangement joins TRBV14 to TRBJ1-5; D perhaps matches TRBD1 (5 bases). This CDR3 is CASSQVGTRYQPQHF. In DNA, the CDR3 is TGTGCCAGCAGCCAAGTCGGGACCCGATATCAGCCCCAGCATTTT.